Following are 26 T cell receptor beta chains from one sample sequenced in a study of response to subunit inactivated influenza vaccine. A single record per CDR3 protein comes from TCRdb applying MiXCR to the RT-PCR reads. The sample lists 500,000 or so distinct CDR3 sequences, 16% occurring once. The sequences come from CD4+ T cells sorted from PBMCs, collected about 24 months after vaccination. Source of these receptors: a man aged 45 to 70 who received an inactivated influenza vaccine.

This clonotype was seen a few times. This rearrangement joins TRBV4-1 to TRBJ2-3, with 9 bases fitting TRBD1. The CDR3 loop spans 16 amino acids. Germline assignment: CDR1 MGHRA and CDR2 YSYEKL. V was clipped by 0 bases and J by 4 bases; unmatched bases: 5. The CDR3 region is CASSQEGTGSPDTQYF. CDR3 bases: TGCGCCAGCAGCCAAGAAGGGACAGGGTCTCCAGATACGCAGTATTTT.

This clonotype was seen at least ten times. The chain recombines TRBV3-1 with TRBJ2-3; either TRBD1 or TRBD2 may fit D (7 bases each). The CDR3 sequence is 14 residues long. Germline assignment: CDR1 LGHDT and CDR2 YNNKEL (reference sequence). Trimming removed 4 bases at V and 8 bases at J, with 16 bases between. The DNA for the CDR3 is TGTGCCAGCAGCCCTCAGGGGGGGGGTGGTACGCAGTATTTT. This codes for CASSPQGGGGTQYF.

This chain uses TRBV6-2 or TRBV6-3 with TRBJ2-4, with 7 bases aligning to TRBD1. This CDR3 has 15 amino acids. V gave up 6 bases and J gave up 2 bases; unmatched junction bases: 7. Germline lookup yields CDR1 MNHEY and CDR2 SVGEGT. The CDR3 DNA is TGTGCCAGCAGCATTACAGGGGAATCCAAAAACATTCAGTACTTC. It encodes CASSITGESKNIQYF.

As concerns this clonotype: The junction departs from germline at one end; a sequencing error may be responsible. This chain joins TRBV3-1 and TRBJ2-3, with TRBD2 as a possible D gene (6 bases). The CDR3 runs to 11 residues. CDR1 LGHDT and CDR2 YNNKEL come from the germline V gene (reference sequence). The CDR3 reads CASSQAAGLDF. The CDR3 DNA is TGTGCCAGCAGCCAAGCCGCGGGGTTGGATTTT.

This clonotype came up a few times. The V and J genes are TRBV7-8 and TRBJ2-3; D is undetermined. The germline gives CDR1 SGHVS, CDR2 FQNEAQ. Trimming shortened V by 6 bases and J by 8 bases, and 12 bases separated the two germline ends. The CDR3 is 12 residues long. CDR3 loop: CASRPPGPTQYF. The CDR3 DNA reads as TGTGCCAGCAGACCCCCCGGACCTACGCAGTATTTT.

This clonotype turned up a few times. The J gene is TRBJ2-1, the V gene TRBV6-1; no clear D gene. The CDR3 is 14 amino acids. Between the trimmed V and J ends, which lost 6 bases and 8 bases, there was a span of 17 bases. CDR1 and CDR2 from the germline V gene are MNHNS and SASEGT. This chain's CDR3 is CASSRGPPLDEQFF. The CDR3, as DNA: TGTGCCAGCAGCCGAGGACCTCCTTTGGATGAGCAGTTCTTC.

This clonotype was counted at least ten times. This chain uses TRBV29-1 with TRBJ2-7, with 8 positions matching TRBD2. The CDR3 has 13 amino acids. The trim removed 7 bases at V and 4 bases at J, leaving 9 bases unmatched. Germline CDR1 SQVTM, CDR2 ANQGSEA. The CDR3 region has the DNA TGCAGCGCTGTCGGGGGGGCCTTGTACGAGCAGTACTTC. It yields the protein CSAVGGALYEQYF.

The rearrangement links TRBV29-1 to TRBJ2-2, with 7 bases matching TRBD1. The J segment lost 6 bases and the V segment lost 1 base, leaving 8 bases of the junction unmatched. In germline, CDR1 is SQVTM, CDR2 ANQGSEA. This CDR3 region has 15 residues. CDR3 amino acids: CSVEAVTGRPGELFF. The CDR3 DNA reads TGCAGCGTTGAAGCCGTGACAGGGCGGCCCGGGGAGCTGTTTTTT.

V usage is TRBV10-3 and J usage is TRBJ2-1; 8 nucleotides agree with TRBD1. This CDR3 contains 15 residues. CDR1 ENHRY and CDR2 SYGVKD come from the germline V gene. V shed 7 bases and J 0 bases; nucleotides not matched to a gene: 5. The CDR3 DNA follows: TGTGCCATCAAAAGCGGACAGGGCTCCTACAATGAGCAGTTCTTC. Protein product: CAIKSGQGSYNEQFF.

This clonotype appeared a few times. V usage is TRBV2 and J usage is TRBJ2-1; D unresolved. Germline V CDR1 and CDR2: SNHLY, FYNNEI. The CDR3 covers 14 residues. V was shortened by 8 bases and J by 0 bases, with 11 bases between the two germline ends. CDR3 coding DNA: TGTGCCAGCGACGTCAGACTCTCCTACAATGAGCAGTTCTTC. It encodes CASDVRLSYNEQFF. The variable domain in full, with the rest retrieved from reference TRBV2 and TRBJ2-1, is EPEVTQTPSHQVTQMGQEVILRCVPISNHLYFYWYRQILGQKVEFLVSFYNNEISEKSEIFDDQFSVERPDGSNFTLKIRSTKLEDSAMYFCASDVRLSYNEQFFGPGTRLTVL.

There are many counts of this clonotype. The J gene is TRBJ2-1, the V gene TRBV5-1; 11 bases match TRBD2. CDR1 SGHRS and CDR2 YFSETQ come from the germline V gene. The length of the CDR3 is 16 residues. V lost 1 base, J lost 10 bases, and 10 bases stayed unmatched. In DNA, the CDR3 is TGCGCCAGCAGCTTGTCCACTAGCGGGGGTGGTCAAGAGCAGTTCTTC. It specifies CASSLSTSGGGQEQFF.

CDR3 nucleotides: TGTGCCACCAGTGACCCCGGACGGGAACAAGAGACCCAGTACTTC. This translates into CATSDPGREQETQYF. This sequence joins TRBV24-1 and TRBJ2-5, with TRBD2 as a possible D gene (5 bases). Germline V gene lookup returns CDR1 KGHDR and CDR2 SFDVKD. The CDR3 loop spans 15 amino acids. Trimming removed 4 bases from V and 2 bases from J, with 13 bases in between.

This clonotype turned up a few times. The V and J genes are TRBV20-1 and TRBJ2-5, with 11 positions matching TRBD1. V was pared by 5 bases and J by 5 bases, with 4 bases of the junction left unmatched. The CDR3 consists of 13 residues. Germline V gene sequence: CDR1 DFQATT, CDR2 SNEGSKA (reference sequence). The CDR3 DNA reads TGCAGTGCTCGGACAGGGGGCGCGGAGACCCAGTACTTC. Protein product: CSARTGGAETQYF.

The DNA for the CDR3 is TGTGCCAGCAGCCAAGGTGGCGGGACAGGGAAGAATTACGAGCAGTACTTC. Its translation: CASSQGGGTGKNYEQYF. This chain uses TRBV21-1 with TRBJ2-7; the DNA was not compared with TRBD1, the D call given in the table. TRBV21-1 is annotated as a pseudogene. The CDR3 loop spans 17 amino acids.

This clonotype has just a few counts. V is TRBV10-3 and J is TRBJ2-3, with 9 bases aligning to TRBD2. With 2 bases clipped from V and 4 bases from J, the junction kept 4 bases outside the gene matches. The CDR3 length is 15 residues. Germline loops: CDR1 ENHRY, CDR2 SYGVKD. CDR3 in DNA: TGTGCCATCAGTGAGAAGGGACTAGCCGCAGATACGCAGTATTTT. This gives the protein CAISEKGLAADTQYF.

V gene TRBV2 combines with J gene TRBJ1-6; 7 nucleotides match TRBD1. The J segment lost 9 bases and the V segment lost 2 bases, leaving 4 bases of the junction unmatched. Germline CDR1 SNHLY, CDR2 FYNNEI. The CDR3 covers 14 residues. CDR3 nucleotide sequence: TGTGCCAGCAGTGAACAGGGGGGTGGTTCACCCCTCCACTTT. It is translated as CASSEQGGGSPLHF. Supplemented by reference TRBV2 and TRBJ1-6, the full variable domain reads EPEVTQTPSHQVTQMGQEVILRCVPISNHLYFYWYRQILGQKVEFLVSFYNNEISEKSEIFDDQFSVERPDGSNFTLKIRSTKLEDSAMYFCASSEQGGGSPLHFGNGTRLTVT.

This chain uses TRBV5-1 with TRBJ2-5, with 11 bases lining up with TRBD1. The V segment lost 3 bases and the J segment 5 bases; nucleotides outside the gene matches: 9. There are 16 residues in the CDR3. Germline CDR1 is SGHRS and CDR2 is YFSETQ. CDR3 residues: CASSSLPGQGDETQYF. DNA of the CDR3: TGCGCCAGCAGCTCACTACCGGGACAGGGGGACGAGACCCAGTACTTC.

This chain uses TRBV30 with TRBJ2-6; D uncertain. Germline-derived CDR1 and CDR2 are GTSNPN and SVGIG (reference sequence). This CDR3 is built from 12 residues. The V gene lost 4 bases and the J gene lost 12 bases, with 13 bases spanning the gap. The DNA of the CDR3 is TGTGCCTGGACTGTTCTTTCCGGCGTCCTGACTTTC. Its protein product is CAWTVLSGVLTF.

V gene TRBV7-9 combines with J gene TRBJ2-2; TRBD2 is a possible D gene (5 bases). V shed 3 bases and J shed 7 bases, with 12 bases lying between them. The CDR3 is 14 amino acids. The germline gives CDR1 SEHNR, CDR2 FQNEAQ (reference sequence). The CDR3 region has the DNA TGTGCCAGCAGCTTTACAACTAGTGTCGGGGAGCTGTTTTTT. It translates to CASSFTTSVGELFF.

The chain employs TRBV20-1 and TRBJ2-7; TRBD2 aligns across 14 bases. The germline CDR1 and CDR2 sequences are DFQATT and SNEGSKA (reference sequence). J lost 0 bases, V lost 1 base, and 8 bases had no gene match. The CDR3 spans 18 residues. CDR3 nucleotide sequence: TGCAGTGCTAGAGGAGGGACTAGCGGGAGTCGTCTCTCCTACGAGCAGTACTTC. Its protein product is CSARGGTSGSRLSYEQYF.

This clonotype was detected only a few times. The gene calls are TRBV12-5 and TRBJ2-2; 11 positions agree with TRBD2. Unmatched junction bases numbered 2, after V lost 3 bases and J lost 2 bases. This CDR3 spans 16 amino acids. Germline V gene sequence: CDR1 LGHNT, CDR2 FRNRAP. The CDR3 protein is CASGLGLAGNTGELFF. The CDR3 bases are TGTGCTAGTGGTTTAGGACTAGCGGGTAACACCGGGGAGCTGTTTTTT.

The table lists this clonotype with a count of one. The chain recombines TRBV4-1 with TRBJ1-1; 7 bases match TRBD1. Germline assignment: CDR1 MGHRA and CDR2 YSYEKL. The CDR3 runs 14 residues. V shed 2 bases, J shed 5 bases, and the junction held 5 bases outside the gene matches. CDR3 loop: CASSQRQGHTEAFF. As DNA, the CDR3 is TGCGCCAGCAGCCAACGACAGGGTCATACTGAAGCTTTCTTT.

This clonotype was detected only once. The chain is built from TRBV2 and TRBJ1-1; TRBD1 matches at 9 bases. This CDR3 comprises 14 residues. V lost 5 bases, J lost 6 bases, and 7 bases stayed unmatched. From germline, CDR1 is SNHLY and CDR2 FYNNEI. CDR3 region: CASSPQGARAEAFF. CDR3 bases: TGTGCCAGCAGTCCACAGGGGGCGCGTGCTGAAGCTTTCTTT.

This clonotype was counted ten times or more. The chain joins TRBV10-3 to TRBJ2-5; 9 positions agree with TRBD1. The V and J ends lost 10 bases and 3 bases, in that order; junction bases with no gene match: 6. The V gene's germline CDR1 is ENHRY and CDR2 SYGVKD. The CDR3 runs to 13 residues. In nucleotides, the CDR3 is TGTGCCACGGGACAGGGTTGGGAAGAGACCCAGTACTTC. Amino acids: CATGQGWEETQYF.

A few counts support this clonotype. This rearrangement joins TRBV7-8 to TRBJ2-5; 8 nucleotides match TRBD1. The CDR3 loop spans 15 amino acids. V lost 5 bases and J lost 5; bases outside the gene matches: 10. Germline CDR1 reads SGHVS; CDR2 reads FQNEAQ. The CDR3, as DNA: TGTGCCAGCAGCAGCCGCAGGGGGCCATTGGAGACCCAGTACTTC. This encodes CASSSRRGPLETQYF.

V is TRBV11-1 and J is TRBJ2-2; possibly TRBD1 or TRBD2 for D (6 bases each). Germline CDR1 is SGHAT and CDR2 is FQDESV (reference sequence). CDR3 size: 15 residues. Trimming shortened V by 0 bases and J by 4 bases, and 9 bases separated the two germline ends. The CDR3 DNA is TGTGCCAGCAGCTTAGCAACGGGGGCCACCGGGGAGCTGTTTTTT. It encodes CASSLATGATGELFF. Full variable domain (outside the CDR3, taken from reference TRBV11-1 and TRBJ2-2): EAEVAQSPRYKITEKSQAVAFWCDPISGHATLYWYRQILGQGPELLVQFQDESVVDDSQLPKDRFSAERLKGVDSTLKIQPAELGDSAMYLCASSLATGATGELFFGEGSRLTVL.